The 26 T cell receptor beta chains below come from one sample, sequenced in a study of CD8 T cells in ankylosing spondylitis. Study-wide results and caveats: Characteristic of ankylosing spondylitis blood, it appeared, was a TCR beta motif comprising about eight highly homologous variants.

Using its own MiXCR run on the 5' RACE reads, TCRdb lists one record per CDR3 protein. The sample carries fewer than 550,000 distinct CDR3 sequences, approximately 5% recorded once. No antigen has been identified for these receptors. The sequencing input was blood, either unsorted or a sorted T cell fraction (not recorded which). These receptors came from a male donor with ankylosing spondylitis.

In this sample, this clonotype turned up a few times. This CDR3 reads CASRNSGLAEETQYF. The CDR3 DNA reads as TGCGCCAGCAGGAACTCGGGACTAGCGGAAGAGACCCAGTACTTC. V usage is TRBV10-2 and J usage is TRBJ2-5; TRBD2 agrees at 11 bases. The junction had 6 bases not matched to a gene; V was cut back by 6 bases and J by 3 bases. Germline V CDR1 and CDR2: WSHSY, SAAADI. The CDR3 covers 15 residues.

The sample holds many counts of this clonotype. V usage is TRBV20-1 and J usage is TRBJ1-3; 7 nucleotides line up with TRBD1. V dropped 7 bases and J dropped 3; count of bases not matched to a gene: 6. There are 13 residues in the CDR3. Germline CDR1 reads DFQATT; CDR2 reads SNEGSKA (reference sequence). The CDR3 protein is CSGRDSRGNTIYF. The CDR3 DNA sequence: TGCAGTGGGCGGGACAGCCGTGGAAACACCATATATTTT.

The J gene is TRBJ1-5, the V gene TRBV6-1; perhaps TRBD1 as D (5 bases). In germline, CDR1 is MNHNS, CDR2 SASEGT. The CDR3 contains 17 residues. The V end was cut by 6 bases, the J end by 2 bases, with 20 bases between. The CDR3 here is CASSLTPGPHGNQPQHF. CDR3 nucleotide sequence: TGTGCCAGCAGCCTCACCCCGGGGCCCCACGGCAATCAGCCCCAGCATTTT.

Comment on this clonotype: A read error may be the cause here, since a much bigger clone is one base away. V is TRBV7-2 and J is TRBJ1-2; D unclear. Germline CDR1 reads SGHTA; CDR2 reads FQGNSA. CDR3 length: 15 residues. With 5 bases removed from V and 4 bases from J, the gap between germline ends came to 17 bases. CDR3 sequence reads: CTSSVGSSVSYGYTF. In nucleotides, the CDR3 is TGTACCAGCAGCGTGGGGTCGTCCGTTAGCTATGGCTACACCTTC.

This clonotype was counted at least ten times. V is TRBV28 and J is TRBJ2-7; 8 nucleotides match TRBD2. Germline CDR1 is MDHEN and CDR2 is SYDVKM. The CDR3 is 14 residues long. After removal of 4 bases from V and 3 bases from J, the junction contained 5 bases not matched to a gene. CDR3: CASSSGLAYYEQYF. The CDR3 DNA is TGTGCCAGCAGTTCTGGACTAGCCTACTACGAGCAGTACTTC.

This clonotype was seen only a few times. The chain recombines TRBV15 with TRBJ1-2; D unresolved. Germline V gene lookup returns CDR1 LNHNV and CDR2 YYDKDF (reference sequence). There are 13 residues in the CDR3. V was trimmed by 2 bases and J by 0 bases, leaving 4 bases between them. The chain's CDR3 is CATSRLANYGYTF. The DNA of the CDR3 is TGTGCCACCAGCAGACTAGCTAACTATGGCTACACCTTC.

This clonotype has at least ten counts. The V call is TRBV20-1, the J call TRBJ1-2; D gene ambiguous. The CDR3 sequence is 13 residues long. Trimming took 1 base from V and 4 from J, leaving 10 bases between them. Germline assignment: CDR1 DFQATT and CDR2 SNEGSKA (reference sequence). The CDR3 sequence: CSARAGNFYGYTF. The DNA for the CDR3 is TGCAGTGCTAGAGCCGGGAACTTCTATGGCTACACCTTC.

The chain employs TRBV3-1 and TRBJ2-1; 10 bases fit TRBD2. The ends lost 4 bases at V and 8 bases at J; junction bases unmatched: 11. There are 16 residues in the CDR3. The germline CDR1 and CDR2 sequences are LGHDT and YNNKEL (reference sequence). CDR3: CASSRGPSGSGHEQFF. The CDR3 DNA reads as TGTGCCAGCAGCCGAGGGCCTAGCGGGAGCGGGCATGAGCAGTTCTTC.

This clonotype came up a few times. The DNA for the CDR3 is TGTGCCAGCAGCTTAGATCGGGGACAGGGGGCACGGTATGGCTACACCTTC. It yields the protein CASSLDRGQGARYGYTF. The chain has TRBV11-2 and TRBJ1-2, with 12 bases lining up with TRBD1. The CDR3 has 17 residues. With V trimmed by 0 bases and J by 5 bases, 7 bases remained unmatched. In germline, CDR1 is SGHAT, CDR2 FQNNGV.

Many counts were recorded for this clonotype. CDR3 region: CASTPGGRQNNEQFF. The CDR3 DNA is TGTGCCAGCACTCCTGGCGGGAGACAAAACAATGAGCAGTTCTTC. The chain carries TRBV28 and TRBJ2-1, with 7 bases fitting TRBD2. Germline V lookup: CDR1 MDHEN, CDR2 SYDVKM. This CDR3 has 15 residues. The junction had 11 bases not matched to a gene; V was cut back by 7 bases and J by 5 bases.

This clonotype was observed many times. The J gene is TRBJ2-5, the V gene TRBV20-1; TRBD1 matches 7 bases. CDR3 length: 12 amino acids. Germline CDR1 is DFQATT and CDR2 is SNEGSKA (reference sequence). With V trimmed by 4 bases and J by 4 bases, 3 bases remained unmatched. This CDR3 reads CSAKTGAETQYF. CDR3 DNA sequence: TGCAGTGCTAAAACAGGGGCAGAGACCCAGTACTTC.

This clonotype came up many times. This chain uses TRBV20-1 with TRBJ2-4, with a tentative D call TRBD1 (5 bases). Germline V gene lookup returns CDR1 DFQATT and CDR2 SNEGSKA (reference sequence). With 0 bases removed from V and 8 bases from J, the gap between germline ends came to 8 bases. CDR3 size: 12 residues. CDR3 nucleotide sequence: TGCAGTGCTAGAGACAGGGATGACATTCAGTACTTC. Translation: CSARDRDDIQYF.

This clonotype was observed many times. The V call is TRBV10-3, the J call TRBJ2-7, with 8 bases matching TRBD1. The CDR3 spans 15 residues. With 8 bases clipped from V and 3 bases from J, the junction kept 12 bases outside the gene matches. Germline lookup yields CDR1 ENHRY and CDR2 SYGVKD. CDR3 loop: CAIGQFGTGIYEQYF. CDR3 DNA sequence: TGTGCCATCGGACAATTCGGGACAGGTATCTACGAGCAGTACTTC.

This clonotype appeared many times. V usage is TRBV24-1 and J usage is TRBJ2-2; TRBD1 or TRBD2 may be the D gene (5 bases each). CDR3 length: 14 amino acids. Germline V lookup: CDR1 KGHDR, CDR2 SFDVKD. V lost 3 bases, J lost 7 bases, and 11 bases lay in between. As DNA, the CDR3 is TGTGCCACCAGTGATCCACGAGGGGTCGGGGAGCTGTTTTTT. This sequence encodes CATSDPRGVGELFF.

This clonotype was counted ten times or more. The V call is TRBV5-1, the J call TRBJ2-7, with unresolved D. Germline CDR1 reads SGHRS; CDR2 reads YFSETQ. V was clipped by 0 bases and J by 2 bases, with 18 bases between them. The CDR3 is 17 amino acids. In nucleotides, the CDR3 is TGCGCCAGCAGCTTGGCCTCCTATGTTCAGCCGACCTACGAGCAGTACTTC. Its protein is CASSLASYVQPTYEQYF.

This clonotype was found many times. The rearrangement links TRBV5-5 to TRBJ2-7; a weak D match, TRBD2 (6 bases). The CDR3 extends over 14 amino acids. Per germline, CDR1 SGHKS and CDR2 YYEKEE (reference sequence). With 4 bases removed from V and 6 bases from J, the gap between germline ends came to 17 bases. The CDR3 DNA sequence: TGTGCCAGCAGCGTACTAGCTGAGCCCCGCGAGCAGTACTTC. Residues: CASSVLAEPREQYF.

Here the CDR3 reads CASSPISGAQETQYF. In DNA form, the CDR3 reads TGTGCCAGCTCACCCATTTCGGGGGCACAAGAGACCCAGTACTTC. This chain joins TRBV18 and TRBJ2-5; D might be TRBD1 or TRBD2, each matching 6 bases. Germline CDR1 and CDR2: KGHSH and LQKENI. The CDR3 has 15 amino acids. V lost 3 bases to trimming and J lost 2 bases, with 13 bases between them.

This clonotype showed up many times. The V gene is TRBV5-1, the J gene TRBJ2-1, with 13 bases lining up with TRBD2. The CDR3 is 15 amino acids. V dropped 4 bases and J dropped 9; count of bases not matched to a gene: 7. Germline values: CDR1 SGHRS, CDR2 YFSETQ. CDR3 bases: TGCGCCAGCAGCCTCGGGACTAGCGGGGTGGTTGAGCAGTTCTTC. It specifies CASSLGTSGVVEQFF.

This clonotype has only a few counts. The rearrangement links TRBV29-1 to TRBJ1-1, with D possibly TRBD1 on 5 matching bases. The V end was cut by 4 bases, the J end by 5 bases, with 17 bases between. The CDR3 totals 14 residues. Germline V gene sequence: CDR1 SQVTM, CDR2 ANQGSEA. The CDR3 DNA follows: TGCAGCGTTGCGGGGCATCCCTTGAGAACTGAAGCTTTCTTT. It translates to CSVAGHPLRTEAFF.

This clonotype came up many times. This sequence joins TRBV7-2 and TRBJ2-7; D is possibly TRBD1 (6 bases). This CDR3 is 13 amino acids long. The germline V and J ends were trimmed by 4 bases and 2 bases, with 9 bases remaining between them. From germline, CDR1 is SGHTA and CDR2 FQGNSA. The DNA for the CDR3 is TGTGCCAGCAGCTCCAGGGGAGCCTACGAGCAGTACTTC. Translation gives CASSSRGAYEQYF.

This clonotype was seen repeatedly, ten times or more. The chain combines TRBV7-8 with TRBJ2-4; D could derive from TRBD1 or TRBD2 (6 bases each). Germline CDR1 and CDR2: SGHVS and FQNEAQ. The V end was cut by 2 bases, the J end by 3 bases, with 14 bases between. The CDR3 covers 16 residues. CDR3 nucleotide sequence: TGTGCCAGCAGCTTATTCTCGGAGGGGGGCAAAAACATTCAGTACTTC. Its translation: CASSLFSEGGKNIQYF.

The gene calls are TRBV5-1 and TRBJ2-7, with unresolved D. V lost 0 bases and J lost 3, with 10 bases in between. Germline loops: CDR1 SGHRS, CDR2 YFSETQ. CDR3 length equals 14 residues. For the CDR3, the DNA is TGCGCCAGCAGCTTGGAAGGGATGATCTACGAGCAGTACTTC. This gives the protein CASSLEGMIYEQYF.

This clonotype was observed many times. The chain recombines TRBV12-3 or TRBV12-4 with TRBJ2-5; 7 positions agree with TRBD2. The length of the CDR3 is 13 residues. V trimming: 6 bases; J trimming: 5 bases; junction bases outside the gene matches: 6. In DNA form, the CDR3 reads TGTGCCAGCAGGATTGGGGGAGGGGAGACCCAGTACTTC. It specifies CASRIGGGETQYF.

The genes are TRBV12-3 or TRBV12-4 and TRBJ2-1, with D unclear. With 1 base removed from V and 2 bases from J, the gap between germline ends came to 9 bases. CDR3 length: 15 amino acids. CDR3 region: CASSLDYWAYNEQFF. In DNA, the CDR3 is TGTGCCAGCAGTTTAGATTACTGGGCCTACAATGAGCAGTTCTTC.

This clonotype has ten or more counts. This rearrangement joins TRBV21-1 to TRBJ2-3; the table's D call of TRBD2 was not tested on the DNA. TRBV21-1 counts as a pseudogene. The CDR3 is 14 amino acids. Written as DNA, the CDR3 is TGTGCCTGCAGCACGGGGGGGTACTCGGATACGCAGTATTTT. It encodes CACSTGGYSDTQYF.

This clonotype was found many times. CDR3: CASSQDRVREYF. The DNA of the CDR3 is TGTGCCAGCAGCCAAGACAGGGTCCGGGAGTACTTC. This chain joins TRBV3-1 and TRBJ2-5; possibly TRBD1 for D (5 bases). CDR1 and CDR2 (germline): LGHDT, YNNKEL (reference sequence). The CDR3 contains 12 residues. Trimming cost V 0 bases and J 12 bases, with 11 bases left between them.